The entry below describes one T cell receptor beta chain. The data stem from a study of Ad26.COV2.S vaccination and SARS-CoV-2 variants. Study summary: Donor got 5x10^10 or 1x10^11 viral particles of Ad26.COV2.S.

The CDR3 sequence is 14 residues long. Germline-derived CDR1 and CDR2 are SGHNT and YYREEE (reference sequence). The V and J ends lost 4 bases and 3 bases respectively, with 13 bases between them. Treatment given: around 19 received Ad26.COV2.S at low or high dose, single or two shots; about five received placebo; per-sample allocation not given. Samples were taken on day 63 after the first vaccine or placebo injection. Profiled with immunoSEQ multiplex PCR; TCRdb holds only in-frame clones, not every one. The data contain about 400,000 clones, 92% of them seen just once; the ten biggest clones take up under 2%.

This receptor was identified in a person between 18 and 60 years old who received the Ad26.COV2.S COVID-19 vaccine or a placebo. Sequencing used peripheral blood, obtained in a trial of Ad26.COV2.S vaccine versus placebo. The chain combines TRBV5-4 with TRBJ2-5, with D perhaps matching TRBD1 (7 bases). The CDR3 coding sequence is TGTGCCAGCAGCCCCAGGGGGGTTAAAGAGACCCAGTACTTC. It yields the protein CASSPRGVKETQYF.